What follows are 18 T cell receptor beta chains derived from one specimen sequenced in a study of T cells in women clearing cervical HPV infection. The data were produced by immunoSEQ multiplex PCR, yet TCRdb's version contains in-frame clones alone and is incomplete. The sample table sets out 40,000 to 55,000 clones. The sample taken for sequencing was blood buffy coat. Receptors originate from a woman aged 18 to 75 with a cervical HPV16 infection that either progressed to CIN3+ or cleared (not recorded which).

A note on this clone: The read terminates 3 residues before the CDR3 end, so the remaining end is supplied by the germline J gene. V usage is TRBV18 and J usage is TRBJ2-1, with 10 bases matching TRBD2. Germline V gene data show CDR1 as KGHSH and CDR2 as LQKENI. The CDR3 sequence is 16 residues long. V lost 2 bases to trimming and J lost 7 bases; unmatched junction nucleotides: 8. Here the CDR3 reads CASSPLGTSEVNEQFF. Partial CDR3 DNA: TGTGCCAGCTCACCATTGGGGACTAGCGAAGTGAATGAG.

The CDR3 is CASRERGVTNEQFF. Partial CDR3 DNA: TGTGCCAGCAGAGAGCGGGGGGTTACGAATGAG. The rearrangement links TRBV28 to TRBJ2-1; 9 bases fit TRBD2. The observed sequence ends 3 residues before the CDR3 terminus, with the missing tail filled in from the germline J gene. V lost 6 bases and J lost 7; bases outside the gene matches: 7. Germline V gene lookup returns CDR1 MDHEN and CDR2 SYDVKM. The CDR3 totals 14 residues.

In the case of this clone: The read stops 3 residues short of the end of the CDR3; the missing end is completed from the germline J gene. The rearrangement joins TRBV5-1 to TRBJ2-5; D may be TRBD2 (6 bases). The CDR3 consists of 14 residues. CDR1 is SGHRS and CDR2 is YFSETQ in the germline V gene. V shed 0 bases and J shed 4 bases, with 10 bases lying between them. CDR3 amino acids: CASSLGTSRETQYF. CDR3 DNA, as far as it was read: TGCGCCAGCAGCTTGGGCACTAGCCGAGAGACC.

A remark on this clone: The read ends 3 residues before the CDR3 terminus; that terminus is restored from the germline J gene. The rearrangement joins TRBV13 to TRBJ2-3; 8 bases map to TRBD2. Germline V gene lookup returns CDR1 PRHDT and CDR2 FYEKMQ (reference sequence). This CDR3 has 16 amino acids. The CDR3 sequence is CASSPHEAGEQETQYF. The sequenced CDR3 bases are TGTGCCAGCAGCCCCCATGAAGCGGGGGAACAAGAGACG. Looking up the rest from reference TRBV13 and TRBJ2-3 gives the full variable domain: AAGVIQSPRHLIKEKRETATLKCYPIPRHDTVYWYQQGPGQDPQFLISFYEKMQSDKGSIPDRFSAQQFSDYHSELNMSSLELGDSALYFCASSPHEAGEQETQYFGPGTRLTVL.

A word on this clone: The CDR3 extends 3 residues past the end of the read, so its final part is completed from the germline J gene. The rearrangement joins TRBV7-3 to TRBJ2-1; D perhaps matches TRBD2 (6 bases). This CDR3 has 16 residues. Germline lookup yields CDR1 SGHTA and CDR2 FQGTGA. V lost 1 base, J lost 0 bases, and 10 bases lay in between. CDR3 loop: CASSLKAGNSYNEQFF. The CDR3 DNA, read in part, is TGTGCCAGCAGCTTAAAGGCGGGGAACTCCTACAATGAG.

The CDR3 sequence: CASSLTTSGANVLFF. The part of the CDR3 DNA that was read is TGTGCCAGCAGCCTTACCACCTCTGGGGCCAACGTA. The chain has TRBV5-6 and TRBJ1-4; D is perhaps TRBD1 (5 bases). The sequence runs out 3 residues before the end of the CDR3; the remainder is reconstructed from the germline J gene. In germline, CDR1 is SGHDT, CDR2 YYEEEE. The CDR3 spans 15 residues.

Note on this clone: The CDR3 end lies 3 residues beyond the end of the read and is filled in from the germline J gene. The V and J genes are TRBV10-3 and TRBJ2-2; D uncertain. The germline CDR1 and CDR2 sequences are ENHRY and SYGVKD. With 2 bases removed from V and 5 bases from J, the gap between germline ends came to 6 bases. CDR3 size: 13 residues. Partial CDR3 DNA: TGTGCCATCAGTGAGGCGTCTACCGGGGAG. Protein product: CAISEASTGE. The entire CDR3 reads CAISEASTGELFF.

A remark on this clone: The read comes to an end 3 residues before the CDR3 does, leaving the germline J gene to fill in the end. V is TRBV7-3 and J is TRBJ1-2, with TRBD1 matching over 8 bases. CDR3 length: 15 amino acids. J was trimmed by 3 bases and V by 4 bases; bases with no gene match: 7. CDR1 and CDR2 (germline): SGHTA, FQGTGA. CDR3 sequence: CASSSDRGNDYGYTF. The part of the CDR3 DNA that was read is TGTGCCAGCAGCTCCGACAGGGGAAACGACTATGGC.

In regard to this clone: The read halts 3 residues ahead of the CDR3 end, with the missing end drawn from the germline J gene. This chain links TRBV29-1 with TRBJ2-7; perhaps TRBD2 as D (5 bases). The germline CDR1 and CDR2 sequences are SQVTM and ANQGSEA. CDR3 length: 14 residues. Between the trimmed V and J ends, which lost 6 bases and 6 bases, there was a span of 21 bases. The CDR3 region is CSVTAGGSNGEQYF. The sequenced part of the CDR3 DNA is TGCAGCGTAACGGCTGGCGGGTCAAATGGCGAG.

Comment on this clone: Read data end 3 residues before the CDR3 end; the end is taken from the germline J gene. V and J are TRBV7-6 and TRBJ2-4; maybe TRBD2 (6 bases). This CDR3 is 16 amino acids long. Germline values: CDR1 SGHVS, CDR2 FNYEAQ. CDR3 DNA (partial): TGTGCCAGCAGCTTAGAGGTCGCGGGGAAACCCTATGGT. Protein sequence: CASSLEVAGKPYG. The full-length CDR3 reads as CASSLEVAGKPYGQYF.

In regard to this clone: The read ends 3 residues early relative to the CDR3; the germline J gene fills the gap. V is TRBV20-1 and J is TRBJ2-2; 12 bases line up with TRBD1. Per germline, CDR1 DFQATT and CDR2 SNEGSKA (reference sequence). The CDR3 is 15 amino acids. The covered CDR3 bases are TGCAGTGCTAGGGGGACAGGGGGCGACGTGGCAAAG. Translated, it gives CSARGTGGDVAK. The full CDR3 protein is CSARGTGGDVAKLFF.

To note about this clone: With the read ending 3 residues before the CDR3 end, the germline J gene is used to fill in that end. The chain has TRBV6-1 and TRBJ2-7; TRBD2 matches 10 bases. Germline V gives CDR1 MNHNS, CDR2 SASEGT. V trimming: 3 bases; J trimming: 2 bases; junction bases outside the gene matches: 4. The CDR3 consists of 15 residues. The covered CDR3 bases are TGTGCCAGCAGTGAGGCCAGCGGGGGGGCCTACGAG. This codes for CASSEASGGAYE. The whole CDR3 region reads CASSEASGGAYEQYF.

Notes on this clone: Read sequence stops 3 residues before the CDR3 end, and the germline J gene provides the missing end. The chain uses TRBV19 and TRBJ2-3; D is undetermined. The length of the CDR3 is 15 residues. The V and J ends lost 2 bases and 1 base respectively, with 10 bases between them. Germline CDR1 reads LNHDA; CDR2 reads SQIVND (reference sequence). Here the CDR3 reads CASSISPAGTDTQYF. The CDR3 bases that were read are TGTGCCAGTAGTATATCCCCCGCGGGCACAGATACG.

As concerns this clone: The missing CDR3 end, 3 residues past where the read stops, is filled in from the germline J gene. The chain recombines TRBV29-1 with TRBJ2-1, with 10 bases matching TRBD1. Losses at the gene ends were 1 base for V and 2 bases for J; bases not matched to a gene: 5. The V gene's germline CDR1 is SQVTM and CDR2 ANQGSEA. CDR3 length: 16 residues. The CDR3 protein is CSVEGVGQGAYNEQFF. The sequenced part of the CDR3 DNA is TGCAGCGTTGAAGGGGTAGGACAGGGGGCCTACAATGAG.

In the case of this clone: The CDR3 extends 3 residues past the end of the read, so its final part is completed from the germline J gene. The chain employs TRBV7-9 and TRBJ1-2; D remains ambiguous. This CDR3 region has 13 residues. Per germline, CDR1 SEHNR and CDR2 FQNEAQ (reference sequence). The sequenced part of the CDR3 DNA is TGTGCCAGCAGCTTACTGAGGTATAATGAC. Translation: CASSLLRYND. The entire CDR3 sequence reads CASSLLRYNDYTF.

Points on this clone: Read coverage stops 3 residues before the CDR3 terminus; the germline J gene supplies the remainder. V gene TRBV18 combines with J gene TRBJ1-5; no clear D. Germline CDR1 is KGHSH and CDR2 is LQKENI. V lost 4 bases to trimming and J lost 0 bases, with 19 bases between them. The CDR3 has 18 residues. CDR3 in amino acids: CASSLGPGSGYSNQPQHF. The part of the CDR3 DNA that was read is TGTGCCAGCTCACTCGGACCCGGGAGCGGATATAGCAATCAGCCC.

Concerning this clone itself: The observed sequence ends 3 residues before the CDR3 terminus, with the missing tail filled in from the germline J gene. The chain links TRBV13 to TRBJ1-2; 7 bases map to TRBD1. The CDR3 sequence is 16 residues long. Losses at the gene ends were 0 bases for V and 7 bases for J; bases not matched to a gene: 11. CDR1 is PRHDT, CDR2 FYEKMQ, per germline (reference sequence). The DNA read from the CDR3 is TGTGCCAGCAGCTTAGGCGGGGGACAGAGAATGCCTGGC. It is translated as CASSLGGGQRMPG. From start to end, the CDR3 is CASSLGGGQRMPGYTF.

Turning to this clone: The read halts 3 residues ahead of the CDR3 end, with the missing end drawn from the germline J gene. This chain connects TRBV29-1 to TRBJ1-4; D remains unclear. CDR3 length: 13 residues. With 4 bases removed from V and 8 bases from J, the gap between germline ends came to 14 bases. The germline V gene encodes CDR1 SQVTM and CDR2 ANQGSEA. CDR3 protein: CSVGDTRKEKLFF. The CDR3 bases that were read are TGCAGCGTTGGAGACACTAGGAAAGAAAAA.